This T cell receptor (beta chain) was recorded in a study of Tregs in tolerant kidney transplant recipients. Study-level background: CD4+CD25+CD127- cells came from roughly 3-day belatacept mixed lymphocyte reactions, some with roughly 5-day graft donor restimulation. Study-wide results and caveats: Activated donor B cell expansion appeared to reveal the most relevant donor-specific TCRbeta repertoire.

CDR1 is MNHNS and CDR2 is SASEGT in the germline V gene. V was shortened by 7 bases and J by 2 bases, with 14 bases between the two germline ends. The CDR3 contains 14 residues. The data were produced by immunoSEQ multiplex PCR, yet TCRdb's version contains in-frame clones alone and is incomplete. The profile shows over 950 clones, 45% to 50% of them singletons. With respect to this clone: The target antigen is unknown.

Sequenced input: Tregs from blood cultured with allogeneic cells. The chain links TRBV6-1 to TRBJ1-1; TRBD1 is a possible D gene (6 bases). The TCR sequence derives from a human donor in good health. The CDR3 here is CASTSGTSNTEAFF. CDR3 nucleotides: TGTGCCAGCACCTCCGGGACATCCAACACTGAAGCTTTCTTT.